This TCR beta chain was sequenced in a study of T-cell memory formation after mild COVID-19 (TCRdb year 2021). With regard to the full study: TCR sequence clusters from the two donors were found to be largely donor specific. In a couple of donors, T-cell clones that expanded and contracted after mild COVID-19 were followed by sequencing TCRalpha and TCRbeta repertoires longitudinally. Two young, previously healthy adult volunteers made up the cohort, one male and one female. What the work shows at the level of the full study, not this receptor alone: Some responding clones were detected in pre-infection memory, suggesting pre-existing cross-reactive memory T cells joined the SARS-CoV-2 response. Whether the second-wave clones peaking on day 37 were SARS-CoV-2 specific was not confirmed. Clones contracting from day 15 to 85 had balanced CD4/CD8 phenotypes, while a second wave expanding from day 15 to 37 was biased towards CD4+. Only a couple of mild cases were covered by the study, and larger cohorts that include severe cases with pre-infection samples were considered necessary. Contracting CD4+ clones appeared mostly in the CM and EM memory subsets, whereas CD8+ clones were enriched in EMRA.

PBMCs were isolated by Ficoll-Paque density gradient centrifugation. Reading the germline V gene (reference sequence) gives CDR1 SEHNR and CDR2 FQNEAQ. Spanning cysteine to phenylalanine, the CDR3 consists of 19 amino acids. This entry keeps only the CDR3 DNA: 57 bases, framed from base 1. Unmatched junction bases come to 14, with V trimmed by 4 bases and J by 4 bases. Sequencing was performed on an Illumina NovaSeq 6000. cDNA libraries for TCRalpha and TCRbeta were prepared by 5'RACE using constant-segment primers, with sample barcodes and unique molecular identifiers added. RNA was extracted from every sample with Trizol reagent. Amplification of the libraries took two PCR steps, and the second step added a second sample barcode plus Illumina TruSeq adapters. Libraries were sequenced on an Illumina NovaSeq with 2 x 150 bp paired-end reads. The source study handled its data this way. The reads were demultiplexed and collapsed into UMI-guided consensus sequences using migec v1.2.7. Using mixcr v2.1.11, UMI consensuses were aligned to TRA and TRB V and J templates and then assembled into clonotypes. A clonotype was counted as expanded or contracted only if both edgeR and NoisET called the change significant, with noise models trained on biological replicates. For edgeR calls, the cutoffs were a false discovery rate-adjusted p below 0.01 and a log2 fold-change threshold of 1. PCA with hierarchical clustering of max-normalized trajectories of the 1000 most abundant clonotypes was used as exploratory dynamics analysis. The CD4 or CD8 phenotype of responding clones was assigned using the separately sequenced CD4+ and CD8+ repertoires. TCRdb trimmed public reads at Q25 via fastp, called clones via MiXCR and kept in-frame beta chains. Each CDR3 protein appears once, grouped with its most common genes and DNA. The V and J calls reflect TCRdb's pipeline rather than the authors' work. The sample records about 470,000 distinct CDR3 sequences, about 18% of which are singletons. Approximately 13% of the sample belongs to the ten largest clones.

Remarks on this clonotype: Its specific antigen is unknown. No qualities accompany the bases; no much larger clone lies one base away.

The sequence joins TRBV7-9 to TRBJ2-6; TRBD1 fits 9 bases in the junction. The sequence came from an adult woman who had mild COVID-19 (a few samples of this study predate the infection). The sample titles of this study are shuffled in the database, so cell type and time point are left out; the donor was told from shared clones. The material sequenced was PBMCs or a T cell subset sorted from them (not recorded which). The nucleotide sequence is TGTGCCAGCAGCTCCCCCACGGGACAGGGTCTATCCGGGGCCAACGTCCTGACTTTC. Its translation reads: CASSSPTGQGLSGANVLTF.